This T cell receptor beta chain was documented in a study of Ad26.COV2.S vaccination and SARS-CoV-2 variants. Broader study findings: Breadth and depth estimates from TCRs may understate total T cell responses. With respect to non-spike TCR breadth, vaccine and placebo recipients were similar.

This CDR3 region has 15 residues. With 5 bases clipped from V and 7 bases from J, the junction kept 12 bases outside the gene matches. The germline V gene encodes CDR1 SGHAT and CDR2 FQNNGV. Notes on this clone: Its antigen is not known.

Treatment indicated: some 20 received Ad26.COV2.S at low or high dose, single or two shots; a few received placebo; per-sample allocation not given. Each sample was drawn 63 days after the first injection (of vaccine or placebo). Sequencing used immunoSEQ multiplex PCR; TCRdb keeps in-frame clones, though not all of them. This table has 350,000 to 500,000 clones, roughly 88% appearing once. This clonotype originated in a person between 18 and 59 years old who received the Ad26.COV2.S COVID-19 vaccine or a placebo. The sample here was peripheral blood, taken in a trial of Ad26.COV2.S vaccine versus placebo. The chain has TRBV11-2 and TRBJ2-5; 8 bases line up with TRBD2. CDR3 residues: CASSPRTSTSGTQYF. DNA for the CDR3: TGTGCCAGCAGCCCCCGGACTAGCACCTCGGGGACCCAGTACTTC.